This TCR beta chain was recovered during a study of post-analysis software for immune sequencing data. Regarding the study as a whole: The five TRBV segments detected at higher frequency in patients than in controls included TRBV5-6, TRBV5-1 and TRBV20-1. Controls showed significantly higher normalized Chao1 diversity than did multiple sclerosis patients. Strong co-clustering by F measure was seen for same-batch samples.

The junction had 6 bases not matched to a gene; V was cut back by 5 bases and J by 4 bases. Germline CDR1 reads DFQATT; CDR2 reads SNEGSKA (reference sequence). CDR3 length equals 14 residues. The sample holds a few counts of this clonotype. Antigen: not known. Unique molecular identifiers were present in the TCR beta cDNA libraries. T cells numbering roughly 1 to 10 million yielded roughly 500,000 cDNA molecules. TCRdb re-called the PCR reads through MiXCR, storing one row per CDR3 protein. This sample has hundreds of thousands of distinct CDR3 sequences, with 25% to 30% found just once. The V and J genes are TRBV20-1 and TRBJ1-5; 9 positions match TRBD1. The origin of this receptor is a girl between 10 and 17 years old with multiple sclerosis. The sample taken for sequencing was blood. CDR3 nucleotide sequence: TGCAGTGCTGGGACAGGGACGGGGAATCAGCCCCAGCATTTT. It is translated as CSAGTGTGNQPQHF.